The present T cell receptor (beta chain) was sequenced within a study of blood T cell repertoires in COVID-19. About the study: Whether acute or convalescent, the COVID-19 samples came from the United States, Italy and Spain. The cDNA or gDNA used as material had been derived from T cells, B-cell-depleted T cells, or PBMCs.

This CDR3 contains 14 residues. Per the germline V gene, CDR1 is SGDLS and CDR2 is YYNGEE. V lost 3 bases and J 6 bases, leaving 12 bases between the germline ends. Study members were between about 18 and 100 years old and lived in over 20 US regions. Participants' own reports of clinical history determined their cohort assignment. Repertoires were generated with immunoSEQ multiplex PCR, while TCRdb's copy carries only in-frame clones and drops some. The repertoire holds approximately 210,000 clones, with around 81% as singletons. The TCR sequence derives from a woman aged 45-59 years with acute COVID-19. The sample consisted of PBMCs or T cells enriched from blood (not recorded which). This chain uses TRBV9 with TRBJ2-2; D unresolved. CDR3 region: CASSARSSPGELFF. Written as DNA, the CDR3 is TGTGCCAGCAGCGCCCGTAGTAGCCCCGGGGAGCTGTTTTTT.